This TCR beta chain was recorded in a study of CD8 T cells in Susac syndrome. An input of roughly 0.5 to 1 ug of RNA was subjected to reverse transcription using random hexamers. TCRdb independently ran MiXCR on the immunoSEQ multiplex PCR reads; one entry per CDR3 protein. The sample contains over 300,000 distinct CDR3 sequences, around 90% of which appear only once. The CDR3 has 15 residues. V lost 6 bases and J lost 6; bases outside the gene matches: 11. Germline CDR1 and CDR2: MNHEY and SMNVEV (reference sequence). The sequence derives from a human donor with multiple sclerosis. The sample was CD4+ T cells from PBMCs. The chain couples TRBV27 to TRBJ1-5; TRBD1 aligns across 7 bases. The CDR3 reads CASRPRDRELQPQHF. The CDR3 nucleotides read TGTGCCAGCAGACCACGGGACAGAGAGCTTCAGCCCCAGCATTTT.